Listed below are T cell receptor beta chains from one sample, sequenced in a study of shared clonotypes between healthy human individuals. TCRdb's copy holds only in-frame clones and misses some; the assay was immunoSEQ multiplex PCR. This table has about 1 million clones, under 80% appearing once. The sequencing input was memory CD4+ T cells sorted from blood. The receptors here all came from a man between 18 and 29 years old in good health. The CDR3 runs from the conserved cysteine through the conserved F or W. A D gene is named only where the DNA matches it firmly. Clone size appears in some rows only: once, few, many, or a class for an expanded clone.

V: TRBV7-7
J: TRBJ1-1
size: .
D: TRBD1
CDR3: CASSFDRGTEAFF
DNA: TGTGCTAGCAGTTTTGACAGGGGCACTGAAGCTTTCTTT

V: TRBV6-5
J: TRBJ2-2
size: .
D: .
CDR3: CASSYEGTGELFF
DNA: TGTGCCAGCAGTTACGAGGGCACCGGGGAGCTGTTTTTT

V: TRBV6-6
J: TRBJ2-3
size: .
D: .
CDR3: CAARDTSSTDTQYF
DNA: TGTGCCGCAAGGGACACCTCTAGCACAGATACGCAGTATTTT

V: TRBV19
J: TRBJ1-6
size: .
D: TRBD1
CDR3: CASSMGTGVNSPLHF
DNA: TGTGCCAGTAGTATGGGGACAGGGGTTAATTCACCCCTCCACTTT

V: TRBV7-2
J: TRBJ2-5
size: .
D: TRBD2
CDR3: CASSLAGLGGAQYF
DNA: TGTGCCAGCAGCTTAGCGGGACTAGGGGGGGCCCAGTACTTC

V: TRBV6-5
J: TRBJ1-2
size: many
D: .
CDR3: CASSPSGDFYGYTF
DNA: TGTGCCAGCAGTCCCTCAGGGGACTTCTATGGCTACACCTTC

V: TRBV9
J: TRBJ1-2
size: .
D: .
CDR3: CASSVDANYGYTF
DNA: TGTGCCAGCAGCGTAGACGCTAACTATGGCTACACCTTC

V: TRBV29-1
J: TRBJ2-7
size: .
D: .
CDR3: CSVGGAYEQYF
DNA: TGCAGCGTGGGGGGTGCCTACGAGCAGTACTTC

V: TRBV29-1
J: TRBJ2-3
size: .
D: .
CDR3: CSVRTRLTDTQYF
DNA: TGCAGCGTCCGGACTCGTTTGACAGATACGCAGTATTTT

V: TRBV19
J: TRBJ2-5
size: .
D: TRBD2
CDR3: CASSIGLAVQETQYF
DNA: TGTGCCAGTAGTATAGGGCTAGCGGTCCAAGAGACCCAGTACTTC

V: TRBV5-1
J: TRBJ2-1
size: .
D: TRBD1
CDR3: CASSLEGQGAGEQFF
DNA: TGCGCCAGCAGCTTGGAAGGACAGGGGGCTGGTGAGCAGTTCTTC

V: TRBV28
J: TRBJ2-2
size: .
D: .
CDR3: CASSRGRSTNTGELFF
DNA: TGTGCCAGCAGCCGGGGGCGCAGTACGAACACCGGGGAGCTGTTTTTT

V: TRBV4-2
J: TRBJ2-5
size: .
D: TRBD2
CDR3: CASSQGDSGTSGTQYF
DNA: TGTGCCAGCAGCCAAGGAGACTCCGGGACTAGCGGGACCCAGTACTTC

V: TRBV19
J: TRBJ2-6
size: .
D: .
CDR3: CASSNEGAGANVLTF
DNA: TGTGCCAGTAGTAACGAGGGAGCTGGGGCCAACGTCCTGACTTTC

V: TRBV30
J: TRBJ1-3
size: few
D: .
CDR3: CAWHLSSGNTIYF
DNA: TGTGCCTGGCATCTGAGCTCTGGAAACACCATATATTTT

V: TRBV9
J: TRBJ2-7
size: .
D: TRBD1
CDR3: CASSIPRDRDYEQYF
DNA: TGTGCCAGCAGCATCCCACGGGACAGGGATTACGAGCAGTACTTC

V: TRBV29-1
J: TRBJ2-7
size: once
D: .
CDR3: CSVGGVHEQYF
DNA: TGCAGCGTGGGTGGGGTACACGAGCAGTACTTC

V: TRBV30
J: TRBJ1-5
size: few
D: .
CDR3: CAWSEKGNNQPQHF
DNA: TGTGCCTGGAGTGAGAAGGGGAACAATCAGCCCCAGCATTTT

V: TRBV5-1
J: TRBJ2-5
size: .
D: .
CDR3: CASSDGGLAGAETQYF
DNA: TGCGCCAGCAGCGATGGTGGCCTAGCTGGGGCAGAGACCCAGTACTTC

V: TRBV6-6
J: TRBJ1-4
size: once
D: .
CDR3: CASSSTRGAEKLFF
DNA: TGTGCCAGCAGTTCTACTCGGGGGGCGGAAAAACTGTTTTTT

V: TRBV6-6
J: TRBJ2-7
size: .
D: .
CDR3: CASSSQGRHEQYF
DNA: TGTGCCTCGTCTAGCCAGGGGAGACACGAGCAGTACTTC

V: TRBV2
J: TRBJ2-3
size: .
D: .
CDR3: CASSKDSRGTDTQYF
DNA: TGTGCCAGCAGTAAAGACAGCCGGGGCACAGATACGCAGTATTTT

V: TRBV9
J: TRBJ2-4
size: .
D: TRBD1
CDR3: CASSEGDRAKNIQYF
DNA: TGTGCCAGCAGCGAAGGGGACAGAGCCAAAAACATTCAGTACTTC

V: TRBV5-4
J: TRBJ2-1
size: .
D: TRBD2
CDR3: CASSSKTSHHNEQFF
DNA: TGTGCCAGCAGCTCAAAGACTAGCCACCACAATGAGCAGTTCTTC

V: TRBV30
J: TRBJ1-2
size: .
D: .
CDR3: CAWSVRGYGYTF
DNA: TGTGCCTGGAGTGTACGCGGCTATGGCTACACCTTC

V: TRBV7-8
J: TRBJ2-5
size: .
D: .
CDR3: CASSLFSETQYF
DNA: TGTGCCAGCAGCTTATTTTCGGAGACCCAGTACTTC

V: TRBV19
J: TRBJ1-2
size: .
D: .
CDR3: CASSIDSGRANYGYTF
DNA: TGTGCCAGTAGTATAGATTCCGGGAGAGCTAACTATGGCTACACCTTC

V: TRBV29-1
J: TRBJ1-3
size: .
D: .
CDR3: CSVEVGLNTIYF
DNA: TGCAGCGTTGAAGTAGGATTAAACACCATATATTTT

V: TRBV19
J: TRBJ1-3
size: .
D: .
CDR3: CASTRRGTNTIYF
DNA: TGTGCCAGTACCAGAAGGGGGACGAACACCATATATTTT

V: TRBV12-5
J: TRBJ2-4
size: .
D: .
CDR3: CASAQPLLDQNVRAKNIQYF
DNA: TGTGCTAGTGCCCAACCTCTTCTCGACCAGAACGTTAGGGCCAAAAACATTCAGTACTTC